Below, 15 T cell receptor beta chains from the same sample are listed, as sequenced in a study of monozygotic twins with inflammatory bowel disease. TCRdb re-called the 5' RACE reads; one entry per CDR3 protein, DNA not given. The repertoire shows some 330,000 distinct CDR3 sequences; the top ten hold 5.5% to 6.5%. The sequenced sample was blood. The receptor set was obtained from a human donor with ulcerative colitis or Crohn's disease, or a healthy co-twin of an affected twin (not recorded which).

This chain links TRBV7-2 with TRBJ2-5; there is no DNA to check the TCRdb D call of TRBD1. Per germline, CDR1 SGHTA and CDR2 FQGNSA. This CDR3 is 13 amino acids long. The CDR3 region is CASNDDRQETQYF.

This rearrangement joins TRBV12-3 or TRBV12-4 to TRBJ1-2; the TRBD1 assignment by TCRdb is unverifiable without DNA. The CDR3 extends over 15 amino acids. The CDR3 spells CASTFQPPKSYGYTF.

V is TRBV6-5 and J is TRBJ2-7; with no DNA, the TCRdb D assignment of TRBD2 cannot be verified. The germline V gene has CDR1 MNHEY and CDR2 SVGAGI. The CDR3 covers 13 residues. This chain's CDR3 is CASSQLAGYKQYF.

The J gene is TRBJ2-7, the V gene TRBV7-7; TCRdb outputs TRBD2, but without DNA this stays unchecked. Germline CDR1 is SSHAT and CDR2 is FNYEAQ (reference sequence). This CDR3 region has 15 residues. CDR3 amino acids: CASSPALAGAYEQYF. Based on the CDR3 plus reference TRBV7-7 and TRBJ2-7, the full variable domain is GAGVSQSPRYKVTKRGQDVTLRCDPISSHATLYWYQQALGQGPEFLTYFNYEAQPDKSGLPSDRFSAERPEGSISTLTIQRTEQRDSAMYRCASSPALAGAYEQYFGPGTRLTVT.

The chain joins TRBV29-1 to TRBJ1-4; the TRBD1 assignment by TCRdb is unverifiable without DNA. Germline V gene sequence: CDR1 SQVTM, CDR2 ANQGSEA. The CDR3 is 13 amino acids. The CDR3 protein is CSVTTGTLEKLLF.

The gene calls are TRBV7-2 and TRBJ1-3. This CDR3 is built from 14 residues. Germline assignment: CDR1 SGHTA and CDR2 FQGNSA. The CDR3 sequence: CASSLESKVNTIYF. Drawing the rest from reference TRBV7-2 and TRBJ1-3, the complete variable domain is GAGVSQSPSNKVTEKGKDVELRCDPISGHTALYWYRQSLGQGLEFLIYFQGNSAPDKSGLPSDRFSAERTGGSVSTLTIQRTQQEDSAVYLCASSLESKVNTIYFGEGSWLTVV.

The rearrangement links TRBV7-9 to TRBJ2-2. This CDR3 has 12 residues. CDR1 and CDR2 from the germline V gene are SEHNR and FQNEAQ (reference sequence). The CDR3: CASSLIFGELFF.

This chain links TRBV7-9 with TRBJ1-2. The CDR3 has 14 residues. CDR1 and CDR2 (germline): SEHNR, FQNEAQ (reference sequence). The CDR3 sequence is CASSLAPANYGYTF. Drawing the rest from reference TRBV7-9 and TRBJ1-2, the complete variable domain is DTGVSQNPRHKITKRGQNVTFRCDPISEHNRLYWYRQTLGQGPEFLTYFQNEAQLEKSRLLSDRFSAERPKGSFSTLEIQRTEQGDSAMYLCASSLAPANYGYTFGSGTRLTVV.

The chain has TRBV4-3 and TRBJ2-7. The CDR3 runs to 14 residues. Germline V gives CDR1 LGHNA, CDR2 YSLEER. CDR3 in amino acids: CASSQDGQSLEQYF.

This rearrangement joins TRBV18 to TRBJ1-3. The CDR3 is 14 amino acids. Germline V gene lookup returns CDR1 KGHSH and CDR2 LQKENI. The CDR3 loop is CASSPSPDGNTIYF. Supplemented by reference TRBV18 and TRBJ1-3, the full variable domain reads NAGVMQNPRHLVRRRGQEARLRCSPMKGHSHVYWYRQLPEEGLKFMVYLQKENIIDESGMPKERFSAEFPKEGPSILRIQQVVRGDSAAYFCASSPSPDGNTIYFGEGSWLTVV.

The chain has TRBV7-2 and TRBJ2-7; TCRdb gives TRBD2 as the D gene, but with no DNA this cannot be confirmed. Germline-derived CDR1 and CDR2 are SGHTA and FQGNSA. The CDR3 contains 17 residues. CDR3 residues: CASSPRTSGGGTYEQYF.

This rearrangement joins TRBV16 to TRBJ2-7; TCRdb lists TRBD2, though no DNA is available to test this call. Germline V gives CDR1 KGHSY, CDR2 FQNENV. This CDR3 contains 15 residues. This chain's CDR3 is CASSPSGTSAYEQYF. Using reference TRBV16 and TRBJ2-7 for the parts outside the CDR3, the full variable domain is GEEVAQTPKHLVRGEGQKAKLYCAPIKGHSYVFWYQQVLKNEFKFLISFQNENVFDETGMPKERFSAKCLPNSPCSLEIQATKLEDSAVYFCASSPSGTSAYEQYFGPGTRLTVT.

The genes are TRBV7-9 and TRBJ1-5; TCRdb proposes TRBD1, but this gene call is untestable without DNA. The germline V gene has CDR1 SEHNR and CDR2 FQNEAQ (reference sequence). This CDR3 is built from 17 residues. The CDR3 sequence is CASSPEPDRGHNQPQHF.

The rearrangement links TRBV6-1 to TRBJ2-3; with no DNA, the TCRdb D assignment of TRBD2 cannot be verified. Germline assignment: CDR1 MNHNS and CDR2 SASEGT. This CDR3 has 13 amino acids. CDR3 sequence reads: CATTSGPGDTQYF.

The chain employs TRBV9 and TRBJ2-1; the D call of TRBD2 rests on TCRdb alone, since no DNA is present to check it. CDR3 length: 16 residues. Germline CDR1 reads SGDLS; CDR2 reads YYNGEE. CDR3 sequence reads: CASTELAGGPNNEQFF.